This T cell receptor (beta chain) is from a study of T cells in Graves' hyperthyroidism and ophthalmopathy. Many counts were recorded for this clonotype. The CDR3 consists of 13 residues. V lost 6 bases, J lost 5 bases, and 14 bases lay in between. Germline-derived CDR1 and CDR2 are MNHEY and SMNVEV (reference sequence). Amplification yielded TCR beta CDR3 regions, with RNA transcripts as the source. The TCR CDR3 first-round RT-PCR relied on the HTBI primer set. TCRdb reanalysed the multiplex PCR reads using MiXCR and keeps one entry per CDR3 protein. The sample holds some 300,000 distinct CDR3 sequences, less than 15% seen once.

The clonotype comes from a young woman with Graves' hyperthyroidism that later progressed to Graves' ophthalmopathy. Sequenced sample: blood. This chain uses TRBV27 with TRBJ2-7; D may be TRBD1 (6 bases). CDR3: CASRLTGSHEQYF. In DNA form, the CDR3 reads TGTGCCAGCAGACTGACAGGTAGCCACGAGCAGTACTTC.